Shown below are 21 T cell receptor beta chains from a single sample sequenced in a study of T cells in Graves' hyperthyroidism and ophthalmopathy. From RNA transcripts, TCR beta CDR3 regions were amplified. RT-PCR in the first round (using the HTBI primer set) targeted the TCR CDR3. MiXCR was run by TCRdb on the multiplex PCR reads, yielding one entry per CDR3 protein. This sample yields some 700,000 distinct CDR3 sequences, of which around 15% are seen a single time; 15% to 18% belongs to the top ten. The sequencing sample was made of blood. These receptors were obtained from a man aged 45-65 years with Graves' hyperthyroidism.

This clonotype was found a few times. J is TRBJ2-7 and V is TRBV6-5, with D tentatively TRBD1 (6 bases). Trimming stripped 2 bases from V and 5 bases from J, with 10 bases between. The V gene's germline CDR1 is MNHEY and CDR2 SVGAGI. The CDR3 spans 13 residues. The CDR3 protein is CASSYGGGDEQYF. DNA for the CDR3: TGTGCCAGCAGTTACGGGGGCGGCGACGAGCAGTACTTC.

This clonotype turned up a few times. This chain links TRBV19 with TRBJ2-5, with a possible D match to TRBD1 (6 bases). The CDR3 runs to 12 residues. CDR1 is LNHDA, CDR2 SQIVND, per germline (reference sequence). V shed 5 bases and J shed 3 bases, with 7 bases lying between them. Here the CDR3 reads CASSRDKETQYF. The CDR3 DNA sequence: TGTGCCAGTAGTCGGGACAAAGAGACCCAGTACTTC.

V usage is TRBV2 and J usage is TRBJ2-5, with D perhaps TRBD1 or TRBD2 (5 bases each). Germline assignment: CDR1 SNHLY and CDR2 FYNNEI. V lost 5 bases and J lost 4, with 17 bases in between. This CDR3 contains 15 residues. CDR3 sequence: CASSRDGGRIETQYF. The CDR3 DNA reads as TGTGCCAGCAGTCGGGACGGAGGCCGTATAGAGACCCAGTACTTC.

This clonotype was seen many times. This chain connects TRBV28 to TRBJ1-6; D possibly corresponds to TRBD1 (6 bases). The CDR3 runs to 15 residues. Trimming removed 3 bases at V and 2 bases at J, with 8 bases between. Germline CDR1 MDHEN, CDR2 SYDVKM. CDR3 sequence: CASSFTGTYNSPLHF. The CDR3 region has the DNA TGTGCCAGCAGTTTTACAGGGACCTATAATTCACCCCTCCACTTT. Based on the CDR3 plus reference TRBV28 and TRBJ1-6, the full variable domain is DVKVTQSSRYLVKRTGEKVFLECVQDMDHENMFWYRQDPGLGLRLIYFSYDVKMKEKGDIPEGYSVSREKKERFSLILESASTNQTSMYLCASSFTGTYNSPLHFGNGTRLTVT.

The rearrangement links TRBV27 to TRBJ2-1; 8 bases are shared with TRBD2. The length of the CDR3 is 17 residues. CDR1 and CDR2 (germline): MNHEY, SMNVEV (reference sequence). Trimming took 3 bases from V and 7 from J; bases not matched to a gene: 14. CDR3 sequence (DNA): TGTGCCAGCAGTTTCCTTTCGCCGAGCGGGGGCAGTAATGAGCAGTTCTTC. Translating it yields CASSFLSPSGGSNEQFF.

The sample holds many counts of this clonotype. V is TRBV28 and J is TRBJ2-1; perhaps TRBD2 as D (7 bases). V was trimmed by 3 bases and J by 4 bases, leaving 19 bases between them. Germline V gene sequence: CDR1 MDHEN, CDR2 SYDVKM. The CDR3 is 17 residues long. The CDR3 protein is CASSLGGAGVDYNEQFF. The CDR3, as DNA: TGTGCCAGCAGTTTGGGGGGGGCGGGAGTGGATTACAATGAGCAGTTCTTC. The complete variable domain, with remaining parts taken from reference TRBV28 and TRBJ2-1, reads DVKVTQSSRYLVKRTGEKVFLECVQDMDHENMFWYRQDPGLGLRLIYFSYDVKMKEKGDIPEGYSVSREKKERFSLILESASTNQTSMYLCASSLGGAGVDYNEQFFGPGTRLTVL.

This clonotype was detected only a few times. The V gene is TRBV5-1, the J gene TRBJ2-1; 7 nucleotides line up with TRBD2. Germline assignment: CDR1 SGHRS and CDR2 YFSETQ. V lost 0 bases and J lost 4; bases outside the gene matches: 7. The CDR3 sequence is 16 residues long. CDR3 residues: CASSLVGLADYNEQFF. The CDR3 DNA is TGCGCCAGCAGCTTGGTCGGCCTAGCGGATTACAATGAGCAGTTCTTC.

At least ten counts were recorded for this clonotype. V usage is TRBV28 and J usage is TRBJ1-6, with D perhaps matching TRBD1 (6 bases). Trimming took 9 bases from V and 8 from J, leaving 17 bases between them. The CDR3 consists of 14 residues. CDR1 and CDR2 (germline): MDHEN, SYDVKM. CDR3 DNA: TGTGCCAGTAAAAGGGGGACATATTATTCACCCCTCCACTTT. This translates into CASKRGTYYSPLHF.

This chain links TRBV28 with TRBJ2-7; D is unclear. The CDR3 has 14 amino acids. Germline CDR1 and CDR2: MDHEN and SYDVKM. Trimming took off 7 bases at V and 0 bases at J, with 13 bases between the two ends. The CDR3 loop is CASTFDANSYEQYF. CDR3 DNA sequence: TGTGCCAGCACCTTTGACGCAAACTCCTACGAGCAGTACTTC.

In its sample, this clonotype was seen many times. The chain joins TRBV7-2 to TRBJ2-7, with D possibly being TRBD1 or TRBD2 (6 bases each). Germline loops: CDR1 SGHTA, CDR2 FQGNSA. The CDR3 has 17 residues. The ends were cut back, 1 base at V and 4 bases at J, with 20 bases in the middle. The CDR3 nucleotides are TGTGCCAGCAGCTTAGTGGGGGGCGCTGAGGATGGGTACGAGCAGTACTTC. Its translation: CASSLVGGAEDGYEQYF.

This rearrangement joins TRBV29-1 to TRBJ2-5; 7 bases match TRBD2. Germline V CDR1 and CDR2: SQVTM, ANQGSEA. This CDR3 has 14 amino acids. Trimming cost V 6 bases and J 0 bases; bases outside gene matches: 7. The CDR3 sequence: CSVRDGGYQETQYF. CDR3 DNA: TGCAGCGTCCGGGACGGGGGGTACCAAGAGACCCAGTACTTC.

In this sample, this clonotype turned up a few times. CDR3 loop: CASSDPSSYEQYF. The CDR3 nucleotides are TGCGCCAGCAGCGACCCAAGCTCCTACGAGCAGTACTTC. The chain combines TRBV5-1 with TRBJ2-7; D ambiguous. The CDR3 consists of 13 residues. Trimming took off 4 bases at V and 0 bases at J, with 8 bases between the two ends. CDR1 is SGHRS and CDR2 is YFSETQ in the germline V gene.

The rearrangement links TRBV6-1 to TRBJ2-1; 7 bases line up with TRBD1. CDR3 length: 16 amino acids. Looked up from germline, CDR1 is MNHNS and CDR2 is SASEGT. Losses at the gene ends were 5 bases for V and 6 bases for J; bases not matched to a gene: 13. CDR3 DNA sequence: TGTGCCAGCAGTCCCGCTGTGACAGGGATAGGCAATGAGCAGTTCTTC. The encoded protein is CASSPAVTGIGNEQFF.

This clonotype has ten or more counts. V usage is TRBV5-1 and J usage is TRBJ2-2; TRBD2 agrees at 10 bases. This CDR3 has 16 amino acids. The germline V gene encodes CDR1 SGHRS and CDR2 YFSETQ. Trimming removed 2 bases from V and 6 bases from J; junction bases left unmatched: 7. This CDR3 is CASSFLAGEVAGELFF. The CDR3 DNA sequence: TGCGCCAGCAGCTTTCTAGCGGGAGAGGTTGCCGGGGAGCTGTTTTTT.

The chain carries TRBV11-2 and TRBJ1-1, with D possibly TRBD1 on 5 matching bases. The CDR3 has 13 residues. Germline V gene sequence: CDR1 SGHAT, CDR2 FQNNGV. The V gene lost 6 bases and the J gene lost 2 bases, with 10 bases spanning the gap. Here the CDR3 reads CASSIDSNTEAFF. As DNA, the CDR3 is TGTGCCAGCAGTATAGACAGTAACACTGAAGCTTTCTTT.

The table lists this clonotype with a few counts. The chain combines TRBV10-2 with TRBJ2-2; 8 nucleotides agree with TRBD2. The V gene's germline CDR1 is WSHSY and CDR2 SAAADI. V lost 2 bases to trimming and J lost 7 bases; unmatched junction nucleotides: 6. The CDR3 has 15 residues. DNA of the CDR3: TGCGCCAGCAGTGAGAGGGGACTAGTAAGCGGGGAGCTGTTTTTT. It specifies CASSERGLVSGELFF.

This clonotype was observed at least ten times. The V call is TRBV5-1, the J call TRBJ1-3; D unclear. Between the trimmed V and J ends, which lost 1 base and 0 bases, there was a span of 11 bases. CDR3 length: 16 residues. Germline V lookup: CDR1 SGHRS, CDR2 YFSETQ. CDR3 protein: CASSLRSAGSGNTIYF. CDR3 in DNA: TGCGCCAGCAGCTTGCGGAGCGCCGGCTCTGGAAACACCATATATTTT. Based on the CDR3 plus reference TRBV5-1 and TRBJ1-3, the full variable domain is KAGVTQTPRYLIKTRGQQVTLSCSPISGHRSVSWYQQTPGQGLQFLFEYFSETQRNKGNFPGRFSGRQFSNSRSEMNVSTLELGDSALYLCASSLRSAGSGNTIYFGEGSWLTVV.

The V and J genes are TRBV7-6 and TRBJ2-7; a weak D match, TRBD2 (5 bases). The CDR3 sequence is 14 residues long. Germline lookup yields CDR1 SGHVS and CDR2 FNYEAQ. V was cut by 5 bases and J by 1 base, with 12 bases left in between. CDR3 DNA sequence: TGTGCCAGCAGCCAGATACTAGTTTCCTACGAGCAGTACTTC. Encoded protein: CASSQILVSYEQYF. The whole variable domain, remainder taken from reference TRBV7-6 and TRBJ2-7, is GAGVSQSPRYKVTKRGQDVALRCDPISGHVSLYWYRQALGQGPEFLTYFNYEAQQDKSGLPNDRFSAERPEGSISTLTIQRTEQRDSAMYRCASSQILVSYEQYFGPGTRLTVT.

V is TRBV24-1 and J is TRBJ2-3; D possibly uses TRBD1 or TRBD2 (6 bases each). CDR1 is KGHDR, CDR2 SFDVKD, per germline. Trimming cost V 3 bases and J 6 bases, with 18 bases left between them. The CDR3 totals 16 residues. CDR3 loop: CATSDTAGGAKDTQYF. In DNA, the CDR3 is TGTGCCACCAGTGATACCGCCGGGGGCGCAAAGGATACGCAGTATTTT.

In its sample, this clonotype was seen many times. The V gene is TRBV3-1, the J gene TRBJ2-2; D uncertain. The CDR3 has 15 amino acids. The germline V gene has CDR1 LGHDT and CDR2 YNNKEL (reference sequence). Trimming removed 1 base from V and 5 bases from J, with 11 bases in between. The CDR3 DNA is TGTGCCAGCAGCCAAGTCGCACTTTGGACCGGGGAGCTGTTTTTT. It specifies CASSQVALWTGELFF.

This CDR3 reads CASSEAQGGYGYTF. The CDR3, as DNA: TGTGCCAGCAGTGAAGCGCAAGGGGGCTATGGCTACACCTTC. The chain uses TRBV2 and TRBJ1-2, with a tentative D call TRBD1 (6 bases). The CDR3 covers 14 residues. Germline lookup yields CDR1 SNHLY and CDR2 FYNNEI. V was pared by 0 bases and J by 4 bases, with 9 bases between.